The 8 T cell receptor beta chains presented below share a single source sample, sequenced in a study of T cell changes during pregnancy in multiple sclerosis. Generated by immunoSEQ multiplex PCR, the TCRdb table keeps only in-frame clones and is missing some. The sample gives under 40,000 clones, approximately 91% of which show up once; around 4.3% is in the top ten. The sample consisted of peripheral blood, taken in the second trimester of pregnancy. Source of these receptors: a female donor in good health, enrolled as a control in a pregnancy study.

The genes are TRBV14 and TRBJ2-3, with a weak D call TRBD1 (6 bases). Trimming removed 2 bases from V and 2 bases from J, with 8 bases in between. The CDR3 consists of 14 residues. CDR1 and CDR2 from the germline V gene are SGHDN and FVKESK. The CDR3 nucleotides are TGTGCCAGCAGCCAACAGGGGACCACAGATACGCAGTATTTT. It is translated as CASSQQGTTDTQYF.

A few counts support this clone. This chain connects TRBV6-1 to TRBJ2-2; a weak D match, TRBD2 (6 bases). With 4 bases removed from V and 2 bases from J, the gap between germline ends came to 11 bases. The germline V gene encodes CDR1 MNHNS and CDR2 SASEGT. This CDR3 has 15 residues. The CDR3 loop reads CASSVAGTNTGELFF. In DNA, the CDR3 is TGTGCCAGCAGTGTCGCCGGGACTAACACCGGGGAGCTGTTTTTT.

The chain is built from TRBV6-1 and TRBJ2-7, with TRBD2 as a possible D gene (5 bases). CDR1 and CDR2 (germline): MNHNS, SASEGT. V dropped 6 bases and J dropped 6 bases, with 9 bases sitting between them. The CDR3 is 11 amino acids. CDR3 nucleotide sequence: TGTGCCAGCAGGGGAGTAGGCGAGCAGTACTTC. Translation gives CASRGVGEQYF.

The chain has TRBV14 and TRBJ2-5; a possible D gene is TRBD1 (6 bases). Deletions cut 0 bases from V and 4 bases from J, with 12 bases between. Germline-derived CDR1 and CDR2 are SGHDN and FVKESK. CDR3 length equals 15 residues. CDR3 bases: TGTGCCAGCAGCCAAGAGGGACACCTGGGAGAGACCCAGTACTTC. It specifies CASSQEGHLGETQYF.

The chain carries TRBV5-1 and TRBJ2-1; 12 bases line up with TRBD2. There are 18 residues in the CDR3. CDR1 SGHRS and CDR2 YFSETQ come from the germline V gene. Germline trimming cut 0 bases from V and 1 base from J; bases unmatched to any gene: 5. The CDR3, as DNA: TGCGCCAGCAGCTTGGTCGCTAGCGGGGGGGCTTCCTACAATGAGCAGTTCTTC. It codes for CASSLVASGGASYNEQFF.

This clone occurred once. The chain carries TRBV5-1 and TRBJ2-1, with 7 bases matching TRBD2. V shed 2 bases, J shed 10 bases, and the junction held 9 bases outside the gene matches. CDR1 and CDR2 from the germline V gene are SGHRS and YFSETQ. CDR3 length: 14 residues. The CDR3 loop reads CASSFSVGGWEQFF. The CDR3 DNA sequence: TGCGCCAGCAGCTTCTCGGTGGGGGGGTGGGAGCAGTTCTTC.

This clone was seen just once. The V and J genes are TRBV6-5 and TRBJ2-2; 8 bases are shared with TRBD1. This CDR3 contains 14 residues. The J segment lost 6 bases and the V segment lost 5 bases, leaving 5 bases of the junction unmatched. Germline assignment: CDR1 MNHEY and CDR2 SVGAGI. CDR3 bases: TGTGCCAGCAGTGGACAGGGTAGGGCCGGGGAGCTGTTTTTT. Translated, it gives CASSGQGRAGELFF.

V is TRBV28 and J is TRBJ2-3, with 9 bases identical to TRBD1. Germline V gives CDR1 MDHEN, CDR2 SYDVKM. Losses at the gene ends were 3 bases for V and 6 bases for J; bases not matched to a gene: 19. This CDR3 has 19 amino acids. This chain's CDR3 is CASSFLGGSWDRDGDTQYF. Here the CDR3 DNA reads TGTGCCAGCAGTTTCCTCGGGGGGAGCTGGGACAGGGACGGGGATACGCAGTATTTT.